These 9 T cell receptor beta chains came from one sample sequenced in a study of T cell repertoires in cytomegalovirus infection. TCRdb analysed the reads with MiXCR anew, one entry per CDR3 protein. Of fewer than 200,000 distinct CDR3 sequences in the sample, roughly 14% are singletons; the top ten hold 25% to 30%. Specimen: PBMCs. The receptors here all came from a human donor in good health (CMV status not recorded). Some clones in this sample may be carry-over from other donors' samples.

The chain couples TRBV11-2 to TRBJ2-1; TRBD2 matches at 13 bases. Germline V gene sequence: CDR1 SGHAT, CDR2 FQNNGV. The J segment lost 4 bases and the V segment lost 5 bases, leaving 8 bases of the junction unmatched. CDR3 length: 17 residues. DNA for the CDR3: TGTGCCAGCAGCCATTTCGGGACTAGCGGGATTTACAATGAGCAGTTCTTC. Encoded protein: CASSHFGTSGIYNEQFF. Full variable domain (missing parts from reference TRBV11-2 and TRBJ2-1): EAGVAQSPRYKIIEKRQSVAFWCNPISGHATLYWYQQILGQGPKLLIQFQNNGVVDDSQLPKDRFSAERLKGVDSTLKIQPAKLEDSAVYLCASSHFGTSGIYNEQFFGPGTRLTVL.

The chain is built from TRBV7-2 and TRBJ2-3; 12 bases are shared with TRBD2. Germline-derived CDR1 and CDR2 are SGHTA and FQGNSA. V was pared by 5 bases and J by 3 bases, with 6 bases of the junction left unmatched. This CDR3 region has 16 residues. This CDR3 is CASSTRLAGATDTQYF. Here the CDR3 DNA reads TGTGCCAGCAGCACGAGACTAGCGGGAGCAACAGATACGCAGTATTTT.

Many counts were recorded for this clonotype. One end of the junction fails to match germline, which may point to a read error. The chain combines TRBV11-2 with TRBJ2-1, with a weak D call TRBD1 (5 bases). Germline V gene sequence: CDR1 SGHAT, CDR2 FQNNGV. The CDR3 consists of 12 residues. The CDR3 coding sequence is TGTGCCAGCAGCCTCGGACACGGCCCTCTGCTCTTC. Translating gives CASSLGHGPLLF.

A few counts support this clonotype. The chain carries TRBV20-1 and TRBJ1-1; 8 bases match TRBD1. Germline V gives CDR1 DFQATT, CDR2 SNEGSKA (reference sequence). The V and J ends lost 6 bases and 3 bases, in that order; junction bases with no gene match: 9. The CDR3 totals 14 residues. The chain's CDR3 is CSAFQGARDTEAFF. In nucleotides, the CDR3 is TGCAGTGCATTCCAGGGGGCTAGGGACACTGAAGCTTTCTTT.

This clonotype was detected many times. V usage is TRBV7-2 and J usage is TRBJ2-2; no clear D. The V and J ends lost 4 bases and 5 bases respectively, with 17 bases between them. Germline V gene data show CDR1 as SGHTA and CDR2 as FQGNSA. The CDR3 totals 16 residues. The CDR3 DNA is TGTGCCAGCAGCTCCGCTACTTACCGAGGAACCGGGGAGCTGTTTTTT. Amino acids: CASSSATYRGTGELFF.

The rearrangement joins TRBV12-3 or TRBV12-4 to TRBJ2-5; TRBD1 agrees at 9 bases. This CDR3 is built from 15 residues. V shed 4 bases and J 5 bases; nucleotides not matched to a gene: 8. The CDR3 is CASSYRTGGAETQYF. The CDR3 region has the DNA TGTGCCAGCAGTTACCGCACAGGGGGCGCTGAGACCCAGTACTTC.

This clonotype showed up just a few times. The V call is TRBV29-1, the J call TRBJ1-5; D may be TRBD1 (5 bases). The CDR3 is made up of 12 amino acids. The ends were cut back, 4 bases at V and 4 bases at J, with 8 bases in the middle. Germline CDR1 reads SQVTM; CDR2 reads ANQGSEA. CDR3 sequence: CSVGGINQPQHF. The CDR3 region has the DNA TGCAGCGTTGGGGGGATTAATCAGCCCCAGCATTTT. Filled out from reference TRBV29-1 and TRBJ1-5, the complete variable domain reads SAVISQKPSRDICQRGTSLTIQCQVDSQVTMMFWYRQQPGQSLTLIATANQGSEATYESGFVIDKFPISRPNLTFSTLTVSNMSPEDSSIYLCSVGGINQPQHFGDGTRLSIL.

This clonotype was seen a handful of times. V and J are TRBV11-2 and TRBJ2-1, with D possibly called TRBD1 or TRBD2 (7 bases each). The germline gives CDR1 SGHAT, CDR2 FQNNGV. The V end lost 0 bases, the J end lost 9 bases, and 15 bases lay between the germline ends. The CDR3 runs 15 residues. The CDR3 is CASSLDQGGRFEQFF. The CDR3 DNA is TGTGCCAGCAGCTTAGATCAGGGGGGGCGCTTTGAGCAGTTCTTC.

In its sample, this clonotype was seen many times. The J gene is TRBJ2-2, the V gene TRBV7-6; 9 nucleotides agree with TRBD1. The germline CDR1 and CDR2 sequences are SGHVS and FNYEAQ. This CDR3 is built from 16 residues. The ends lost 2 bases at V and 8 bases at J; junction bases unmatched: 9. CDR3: CASSLLTGGTAGELFF. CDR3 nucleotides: TGTGCCAGCAGCTTATTGACAGGGGGAACTGCAGGGGAGCTGTTTTTT.